This T cell receptor (beta chain) was found in a study of control samples from healthy donors and cancer patients. Assay used: immunoSEQ multiplex PCR; TCRdb lists only in-frame clones, some missing. The repertoire holds 100,000 to 150,000 clones, with roughly 92% as singletons. Trimming took off 4 bases at V and 3 bases at J, with 7 bases between the two ends. Germline loops: CDR1 SNHLY, CDR2 FYNNEI. This CDR3 is built from 13 residues. The chain has TRBV2 and TRBJ1-3, with D uncertain. Material: blood. The receptor comes from a man aged 18 to 29 in good health. CDR3 sequence reads: CASSGRDGNTIYF. CDR3 in DNA: TGTGCCAGCAGTGGACGAGATGGAAACACCATATATTTT.